This T cell receptor beta chain was found in a study of cytotoxic CD8 clonotypes in ibrutinib-treated CLL. Clones were read by immunoSEQ multiplex PCR, and TCRdb kept only the in-frame ones, dropping some. The data contain 65,000 to 80,000 clones, around four fifths of them singletons. As to this clone: Other DNA sequences in the sample encode the same CDR3.

Trimming left V 9 bases short and J 2 bases short, with 7 bases between. The CDR3 runs 11 residues. Germline CDR1 ENHRY, CDR2 SYGVKD. The sequencing used PBMCs, collected after 24 months of ibrutinib treatment. The receptor's source is a human donor with chronic lymphocytic leukemia. The V call is TRBV10-3, the J call TRBJ2-5; D not certain. The CDR3 DNA sequence: TGTGCCATTAGATTGCAAGAGACCCAGTACTTC. Its protein product is CAIRLQETQYF.